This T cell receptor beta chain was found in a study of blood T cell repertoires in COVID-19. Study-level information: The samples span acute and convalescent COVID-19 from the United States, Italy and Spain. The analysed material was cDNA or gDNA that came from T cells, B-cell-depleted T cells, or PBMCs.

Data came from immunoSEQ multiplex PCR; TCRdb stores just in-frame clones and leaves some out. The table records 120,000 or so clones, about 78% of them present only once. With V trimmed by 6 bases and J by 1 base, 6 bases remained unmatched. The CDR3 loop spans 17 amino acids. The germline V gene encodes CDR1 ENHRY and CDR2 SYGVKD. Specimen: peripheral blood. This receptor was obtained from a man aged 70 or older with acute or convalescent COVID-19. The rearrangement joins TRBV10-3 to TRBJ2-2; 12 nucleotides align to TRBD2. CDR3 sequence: CAIRTGTSGRNTGELFF. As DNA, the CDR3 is TGTGCCATCAGGACAGGGACTAGCGGGCGGAACACCGGGGAGCTGTTTTTT.